This entry is about one TCR beta chain. This sample is part of a study of cytomegalovirus exposure and HLA in healthy donors. V was pared by 1 base and J by 8 bases, with 9 bases between. This CDR3 is built from 13 residues. CDR1 is SGHRS, CDR2 YFSETQ, per germline. PCR used 60 Vbeta primers and 13 Jbeta primers. Profiled with immunoSEQ multiplex PCR; TCRdb holds only in-frame clones, not every one. Its listing shows 30,000 to 40,000 clones. The receptor's source is a human donor in good health. The specimen was PBMCs. The chain uses TRBV5-1 and TRBJ2-2; possibly TRBD2 for D (5 bases). The CDR3 DNA follows: TGCGCCAGCAGCTTGCGGGATGCTGGGGAGCTGTTTTTT. Encoded protein: CASSLRDAGELFF. The whole variable domain, remainder taken from reference TRBV5-1 and TRBJ2-2, is KAGVTQTPRYLIKTRGQQVTLSCSPISGHRSVSWYQQTPGQGLQFLFEYFSETQRNKGNFPGRFSGRQFSNSRSEMNVSTLELGDSALYLCASSLRDAGELFFGEGSRLTVL.